This T cell receptor (beta chain) was found in a study of blood T cell repertoires in COVID-19. Study context: COVID-19 samples from acute and convalescent phases originated in the United States, Italy and Spain. PBMCs, B-cell-depleted T cells, or T cells provided the cDNA or gDNA that made up the material.

The method was immunoSEQ multiplex PCR; TCRdb's version includes in-frame clones alone and lacks a portion of them. This sample has fewer than 90,000 clones, with 70% to 90% found just once. V gave up 6 bases and J gave up 2 bases; unmatched junction bases: 2. CDR1 MNHNS and CDR2 SASEGT come from the germline V gene. The CDR3 is 13 amino acids. This receptor was identified in a woman at least 80 years old with active or convalescent COVID-19. The chain joins TRBV6-1 to TRBJ1-1, with TRBD1 identical over 8 bases. The material sequenced was peripheral blood. The CDR3 is CASRDRVNTEAFF. The CDR3 DNA sequence: TGTGCCAGCAGGGACAGGGTTAACACTGAAGCTTTCTTT.